These 20 T cell receptor beta chains came from one sample sequenced in a study of blood T cell repertoires in COVID-19. Clones were sequenced by immunoSEQ multiplex PCR, and TCRdb holds only the in-frame ones, with some missing. This table holds around 460,000 clones, 70% to 90% found once. Sequenced: peripheral blood. The receptors here all came from a man younger than 35 with COVID-19, enrolled during active disease.

This rearrangement joins TRBV15 to TRBJ1-2; D is unresolved. The CDR3 has 14 residues. Germline CDR1 is LNHNV and CDR2 is YYDKDF (reference sequence). Between the trimmed V and J ends, which lost 0 bases and 3 bases, there was a span of 8 bases. CDR3 residues: CATSRDGLDYGYTF. CDR3 DNA sequence: TGTGCCACCAGCAGAGATGGTTTAGACTATGGCTACACCTTC.

CDR3 nucleotides: TGTGCCAGCAGTGAATCGAGTCCTTCACCCCTCCACTTT. It translates to CASSESSPSPLHF. This sequence joins TRBV2 and TRBJ1-6; no definite D call. The CDR3 has 13 amino acids. Per the germline V gene, CDR1 is SNHLY and CDR2 is FYNNEI. V lost 2 bases, J lost 9 bases, and 8 bases lay in between. Combining the CDR3 with reference TRBV2 and TRBJ1-6 gives the whole variable domain EPEVTQTPSHQVTQMGQEVILRCVPISNHLYFYWYRQILGQKVEFLVSFYNNEISEKSEIFDDQFSVERPDGSNFTLKIRSTKLEDSAMYFCASSESSPSPLHFGNGTRLTVT.

The rearrangement links TRBV30 to TRBJ2-1; 12 positions match TRBD2. Germline loops: CDR1 GTSNPN, CDR2 SVGIG (reference sequence). V was clipped by 0 bases and J by 9 bases; unmatched bases: 3. The CDR3 is 14 amino acids. CDR3 nucleotide sequence: TGTGCCTGGAGTGTGACTAGCGGGAGTCGTGAGCAGTTCTTC. Encoded protein: CAWSVTSGSREQFF. The variable domain in full, with the rest retrieved from reference TRBV30 and TRBJ2-1, is SQTIHQWPATLVQPVGSPLSLECTVEGTSNPNLYWYRQAAGRGLQLLFYSVGIGQISSEVPQNLSASRPQDRQFILSSKKLLLSDSGFYLCAWSVTSGSREQFFGPGTRLTVL.

The chain joins TRBV5-1 to TRBJ2-7; 8 bases align to TRBD2. The CDR3 has 16 amino acids. Unmatched junction bases numbered 10, after V lost 0 bases and J lost 5 bases. Germline assignment: CDR1 SGHRS and CDR2 YFSETQ. CDR3 sequence reads: CASSLAVGAGGHEQYF. For the CDR3, the DNA is TGCGCCAGCAGCTTGGCCGTTGGGGCGGGAGGCCACGAGCAGTACTTC.

This rearrangement joins TRBV29-1 to TRBJ1-2, with TRBD1 identical over 9 bases. Germline CDR1 SQVTM, CDR2 ANQGSEA. The V and J ends lost 7 bases and 3 bases, in that order; junction bases with no gene match: 6. The CDR3 runs 13 residues. This CDR3 is CSARDRDHYGYTF. The CDR3 region has the DNA TGCAGCGCACGGGACAGGGACCACTATGGCTACACCTTC.

CDR3: CATSGTGAGLGTQYF. As DNA, the CDR3 is TGTGCCACCAGTGGTACGGGAGCGGGCCTCGGTACGCAGTATTTT. The chain is built from TRBV24-1 and TRBJ2-3, with a possible D match to TRBD2 (6 bases). Germline loops: CDR1 KGHDR, CDR2 SFDVKD. This CDR3 is 15 amino acids long. With 5 bases removed from V and 8 bases from J, the gap between germline ends came to 19 bases.

The V and J genes are TRBV3-1 (or the pseudogene TRBV3-2) and TRBJ1-6; D remains unclear. Germline CDR1 and CDR2: LGHDT and YNNKEL (reference sequence). The V and J ends lost 4 bases and 6 bases respectively, with 16 bases between them. CDR3 length equals 16 residues. The CDR3 DNA reads as TGTGCCAGCAGCCCCCCCTCCCGGGGTACTAATTCACCCCTCCACTTT. It specifies CASSPPSRGTNSPLHF.

Only one count was recorded for this clone. The CDR3 here is CATRGDRAGSYNEQFF. CDR3 sequence (DNA): TGTGCCACCAGGGGGGACAGGGCCGGGTCCTACAATGAGCAGTTCTTC. V gene TRBV24-1 combines with J gene TRBJ2-1; 9 bases line up with TRBD1. The CDR3 loop spans 16 amino acids. V lost 7 bases to trimming and J lost 1 base; unmatched junction nucleotides: 7. CDR1 is KGHDR, CDR2 SFDVKD, per germline.

The genes are TRBV6-5 and TRBJ1-3; a weak D match, TRBD1 (6 bases). Germline-derived CDR1 and CDR2 are MNHEY and SVGAGI. The V end was cut by 6 bases, the J end by 3 bases, with 12 bases between. CDR3 length equals 14 residues. Here the CDR3 DNA reads TGTGCCAGCAGACAGGGCGCCAATGGAAACACCATATATTTT. This encodes CASRQGANGNTIYF.

The rearrangement joins TRBV18 to TRBJ2-5, with 8 nucleotides matching TRBD1. CDR1 and CDR2 from the germline V gene are KGHSH and LQKENI. The CDR3 has 13 amino acids. The trim removed 6 bases at V and 4 bases at J, leaving 4 bases unmatched. The chain's CDR3 is CASSKQGGETQYF. CDR3 DNA: TGTGCCAGCTCGAAACAGGGGGGAGAGACCCAGTACTTC.

The chain combines TRBV19 with TRBJ2-5; TRBD1 matches 9 bases. The V gene end was trimmed by 1 base and the J gene end by 1 base; junction bases not matched to a gene: 7. The CDR3 extends over 17 amino acids. The germline CDR1 and CDR2 sequences are LNHDA and SQIVND (reference sequence). CDR3 sequence (DNA): TGTGCCAGTAGTATAGCGGACAGGGGAGGAATCCAAGAGACCCAGTACTTC. Translated, it gives CASSIADRGGIQETQYF.

The rearrangement joins TRBV27 to TRBJ2-1, with D unresolved. Trimming pared 2 bases from V and 0 bases from J, leaving 5 bases between. In germline, CDR1 is MNHEY, CDR2 SMNVEV (reference sequence). The CDR3 extends over 14 amino acids. CDR3 sequence reads: CASSLRNSYNEQFF. In nucleotides, the CDR3 is TGTGCCAGCAGTTTACGTAACTCCTACAATGAGCAGTTCTTC.

V is TRBV6-5 and J is TRBJ1-5; D may be TRBD1 (5 bases). The CDR3 has 11 amino acids. The V and J ends lost 4 bases and 7 bases respectively, with 5 bases between them. Germline lookup yields CDR1 MNHEY and CDR2 SVGAGI. CDR3 sequence (DNA): TGTGCCAGCAGTTCAGGGCAGCCCCAGCATTTT. Translating it yields CASSSGQPQHF.

V usage is TRBV19 and J usage is TRBJ2-1, with 7 bases fitting TRBD2. V shed 4 bases, J shed 2 bases, and the junction held 5 bases outside the gene matches. Germline lookup yields CDR1 LNHDA and CDR2 SQIVND (reference sequence). The CDR3 length is 15 residues. CDR3 nucleotides: TGTGCCAGTAGTACTTCTAGCGGACCCTACAATGAGCAGTTCTTC. Protein: CASSTSSGPYNEQFF.

The chain employs TRBV3-1 (or the pseudogene TRBV3-2) and TRBJ1-6, with 7 bases aligning to TRBD1. The V gene's germline CDR1 is LGHDT and CDR2 YNNKEL (reference sequence). The length of the CDR3 is 14 residues. V lost 4 bases, J lost 7 bases, and 4 bases stayed unmatched. The CDR3 protein is CASSPFRGNSPLHF. CDR3 sequence (DNA): TGTGCCAGCAGCCCCTTCAGGGGGAATTCACCCCTCCACTTT.

This chain links TRBV13 with TRBJ2-6; TRBD2 agrees at 7 bases. Germline loops: CDR1 PRHDT, CDR2 FYEKMQ (reference sequence). V shed 4 bases, J shed 3 bases, and the junction held 6 bases outside the gene matches. CDR3 length: 16 amino acids. CDR3 coding DNA: TGTGCCAGCAGCTCTCGGAGCGGGGATGGGGCCAACGTCCTGACTTTC. Translating gives CASSSRSGDGANVLTF.

This clone was counted a single time. The chain has TRBV21-1 and TRBJ2-1; the table calls TRBD2, which could not be checked here. TRBV21-1 is noted as a pseudogene. The CDR3 spans 15 residues. CDR3 protein: CASSKAGGAYNEQFF. CDR3 DNA sequence: TGTGCCAGCAGCAAAGCGGGGGGGGCGTACAATGAGCAGTTCTTC.

This clone was recorded only once. The gene calls are TRBV10-3 and TRBJ1-2; D ambiguous. Germline-derived CDR1 and CDR2 are ENHRY and SYGVKD. CDR3 size: 12 residues. Trimming stripped 11 bases from V and 2 bases from J, with 12 bases between. DNA for the CDR3: TGTGCCTCCGGAGAAGTAAACTATGGCTACACCTTC. It translates to CASGEVNYGYTF.

This sequence joins TRBV4-2 and TRBJ2-3; 13 bases align to TRBD2. The junction had 14 bases not matched to a gene; V was cut back by 1 base and J by 1 base. This CDR3 comprises 21 residues. Germline loops: CDR1 LGHNA, CDR2 YNFKEQ. DNA for the CDR3: TGTGCCAGCAGCCAAGGTTCGGGACTAGCGGGACCGATAGCCCGCACAGATACGCAGTATTTT. Amino acid sequence: CASSQGSGLAGPIARTDTQYF.

This clone was recorded once. J is TRBJ1-6 and V is TRBV11-2; TRBD1 matches at 7 bases. CDR3 length: 17 residues. Germline CDR1 reads SGHAT; CDR2 reads FQNNGV. The ends lost 3 bases at V and 0 bases at J; junction bases unmatched: 5. The CDR3 spells CASSLGQMSSYNSPLHF. CDR3 sequence (DNA): TGTGCCAGCAGCTTGGGACAGATGAGCTCCTATAATTCACCCCTCCACTTT.